This T cell receptor beta chain emerged from a study of blood T cell repertoires in COVID-19. Profiling relied on immunoSEQ multiplex PCR, and the TCRdb table lists in-frame clones only, not all of them. Here the sample spans some 160,000 clones, over 75% being singletons. With 1 base removed from V and 1 base from J, the gap between germline ends came to 15 bases. Germline V gene sequence: CDR1 SGHNT, CDR2 YYREEE (reference sequence). The CDR3 contains 17 residues. Cohorts were determined from participant-reported clinical history. The genes are TRBV5-4 and TRBJ2-1, with D perhaps matching TRBD2 (5 bases). The sample taken for sequencing was PBMCs or T cells enriched from blood (not recorded which). This TCR derives from a woman between 45 and 60 years old who had recovered from COVID-19. The CDR3 region has the DNA TGTGCCAGCAGCTTGTGGGCGGGCCCGTCTTCCTACAATGAGCAGTTCTTC. Translated, it gives CASSLWAGPSSYNEQFF.